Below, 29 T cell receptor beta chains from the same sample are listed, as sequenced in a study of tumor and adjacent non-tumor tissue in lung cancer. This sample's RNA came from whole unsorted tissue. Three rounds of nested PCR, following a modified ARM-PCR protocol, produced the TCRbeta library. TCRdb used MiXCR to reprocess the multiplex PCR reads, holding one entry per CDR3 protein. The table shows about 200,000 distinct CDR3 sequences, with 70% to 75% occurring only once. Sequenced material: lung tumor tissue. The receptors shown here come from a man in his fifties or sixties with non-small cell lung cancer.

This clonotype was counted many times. CDR3 region: CASSPEIFPTEAFF. The DNA of the CDR3 is TGTGCCAGCAGCCCCGAGATCTTTCCTACCGAAGCTTTCTTT. J is TRBJ1-1 and V is TRBV7-8; the D is unclear. The CDR3 consists of 14 residues. Germline assignment: CDR1 SGHVS and CDR2 FQNEAQ. V lost 5 bases and J 8 bases, leaving 18 bases between the germline ends.

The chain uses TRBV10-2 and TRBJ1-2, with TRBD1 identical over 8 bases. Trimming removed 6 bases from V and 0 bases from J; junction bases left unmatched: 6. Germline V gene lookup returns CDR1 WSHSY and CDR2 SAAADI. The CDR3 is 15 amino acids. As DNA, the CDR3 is TGCGCCAGCAGGGACAGGGAAGGGGCTAACTATGGCTACACCTTC. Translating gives CASRDREGANYGYTF.

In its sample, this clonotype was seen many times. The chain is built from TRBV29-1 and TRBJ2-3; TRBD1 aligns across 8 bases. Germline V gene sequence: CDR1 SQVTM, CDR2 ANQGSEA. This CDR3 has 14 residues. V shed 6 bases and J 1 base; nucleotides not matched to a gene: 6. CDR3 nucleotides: TGCAGCGTCCACTCGGGACAGGGCACAGATACGCAGTATTTT. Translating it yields CSVHSGQGTDTQYF.

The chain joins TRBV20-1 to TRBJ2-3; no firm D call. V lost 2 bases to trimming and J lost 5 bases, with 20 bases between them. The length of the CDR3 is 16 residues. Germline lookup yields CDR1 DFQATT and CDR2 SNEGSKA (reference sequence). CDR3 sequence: CSARNPSRTRKDTQYF. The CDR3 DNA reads TGCAGTGCTAGAAATCCCAGCAGGACGCGAAAAGATACGCAGTATTTT.

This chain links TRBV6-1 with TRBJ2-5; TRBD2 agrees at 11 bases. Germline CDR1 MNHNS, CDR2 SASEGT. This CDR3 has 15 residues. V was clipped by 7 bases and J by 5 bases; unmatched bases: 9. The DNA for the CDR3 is TGTGCCAGCAAACATAGCGGGAGGGCGGTGGAGACCCAGTACTTC. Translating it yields CASKHSGRAVETQYF.

The CDR3 region is CASYLRGSNSPLHF. The DNA of the CDR3 is TGTGCCAGCTACCTGAGGGGGAGCAATTCACCCCTCCACTTT. V is TRBV6-6 and J is TRBJ1-6, with D possibly being TRBD1 (6 bases). V shed 8 bases and J shed 7 bases, with 15 bases lying between them. Germline-derived CDR1 and CDR2 are MNHNY and SVGAGI (reference sequence). The CDR3 loop spans 14 amino acids.

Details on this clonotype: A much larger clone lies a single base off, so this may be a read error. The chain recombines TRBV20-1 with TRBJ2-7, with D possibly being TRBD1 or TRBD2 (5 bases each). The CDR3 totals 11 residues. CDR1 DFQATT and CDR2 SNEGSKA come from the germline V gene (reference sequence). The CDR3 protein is CSAGPGYEEYF. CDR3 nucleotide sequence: TGCAGTGCGGGACCAGGCTACGAGGAGTACTTC.

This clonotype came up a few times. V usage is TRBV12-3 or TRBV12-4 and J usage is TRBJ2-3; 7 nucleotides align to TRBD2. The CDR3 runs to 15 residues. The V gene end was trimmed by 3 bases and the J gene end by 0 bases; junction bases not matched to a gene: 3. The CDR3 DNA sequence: TGTGCCAGCAGTTTCGGGGGGAAAAGCACAGATACGCAGTATTTT. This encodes CASSFGGKSTDTQYF.

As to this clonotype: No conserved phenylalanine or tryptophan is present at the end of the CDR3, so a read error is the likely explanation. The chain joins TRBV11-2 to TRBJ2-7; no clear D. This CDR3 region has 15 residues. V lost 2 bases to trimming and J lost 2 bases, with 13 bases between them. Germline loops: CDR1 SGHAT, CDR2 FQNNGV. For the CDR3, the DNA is TGTGCCAGCAGCTTAAGGTTGGCAGTGGCCTACGAGCAGTACATC. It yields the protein CASSLRLAVAYEQYI.

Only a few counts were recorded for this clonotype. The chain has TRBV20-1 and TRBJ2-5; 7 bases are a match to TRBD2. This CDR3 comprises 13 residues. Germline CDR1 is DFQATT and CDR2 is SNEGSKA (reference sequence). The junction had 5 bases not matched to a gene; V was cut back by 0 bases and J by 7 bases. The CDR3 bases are TGCAGTGCTAGAGATACTAGCGATCGGACCCAGTACTTC. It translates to CSARDTSDRTQYF.

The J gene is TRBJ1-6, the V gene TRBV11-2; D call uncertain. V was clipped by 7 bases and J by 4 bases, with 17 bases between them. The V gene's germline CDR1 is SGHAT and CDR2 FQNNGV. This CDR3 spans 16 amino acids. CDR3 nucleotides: TGTGCCAGCATCCCCCTGAGAGCGGGATATAATTCACCCCTCCACTTT. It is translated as CASIPLRAGYNSPLHF.

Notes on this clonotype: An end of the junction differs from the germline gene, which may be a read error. CDR3 protein: CATNDLREQFF. For the CDR3, the DNA is TGTGCCACCAATGATTTGCGGGAGCAGTTCTTC. The chain carries TRBV24-1 and TRBJ2-1; D is undetermined. In germline, CDR1 is KGHDR, CDR2 SFDVKD. The CDR3 runs 11 residues.

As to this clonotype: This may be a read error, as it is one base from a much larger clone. CDR3 loop: CSARRQGQPQYF. The CDR3 DNA reads TGCAGTGCTAGACGGCAGGGCCAGCCCCAGTATTTT. The chain links TRBV20-1 to TRBJ1-5, with D possibly being TRBD1 (5 bases). The end of the DNA aligns better with TRBJ2-3, so the J call may be wrong. The CDR3 consists of 12 residues. Germline V lookup: CDR1 DFQATT, CDR2 SNEGSKA (reference sequence).

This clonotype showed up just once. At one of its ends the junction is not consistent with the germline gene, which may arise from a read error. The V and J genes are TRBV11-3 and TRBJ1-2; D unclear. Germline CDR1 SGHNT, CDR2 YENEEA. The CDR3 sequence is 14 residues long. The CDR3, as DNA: TGTGCCAGCGGCTTAGCCAGACCCCCCTCTGGCTATACCTTC. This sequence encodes CASGLARPPSGYTF.

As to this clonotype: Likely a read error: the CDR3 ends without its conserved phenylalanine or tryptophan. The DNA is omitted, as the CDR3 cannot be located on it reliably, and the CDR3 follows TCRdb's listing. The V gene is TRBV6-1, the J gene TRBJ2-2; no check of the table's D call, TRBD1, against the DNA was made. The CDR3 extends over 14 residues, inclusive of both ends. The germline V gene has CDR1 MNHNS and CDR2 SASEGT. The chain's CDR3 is CASSSGTNTGEPFV.

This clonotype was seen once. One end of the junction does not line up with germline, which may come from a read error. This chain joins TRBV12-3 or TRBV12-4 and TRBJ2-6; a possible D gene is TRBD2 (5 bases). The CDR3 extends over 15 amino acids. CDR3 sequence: CGSGLRRTGANVLTF. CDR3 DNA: TGTGGCAGCGGTTTAAGGCGTACTGGGGCCAACGTCCTGACTTTC.

Here the CDR3 DNA reads TGCAGTGCTGGAGGATCATTAGGGAATGAGCAGTTCTTC. Translated, it gives CSAGGSLGNEQFF. The chain has TRBV20-1 and TRBJ2-1; D possibly corresponds to TRBD2 (5 bases). This CDR3 comprises 13 residues. Germline values: CDR1 DFQATT, CDR2 SNEGSKA (reference sequence). V lost 5 bases and J 7 bases, leaving 15 bases between the germline ends.

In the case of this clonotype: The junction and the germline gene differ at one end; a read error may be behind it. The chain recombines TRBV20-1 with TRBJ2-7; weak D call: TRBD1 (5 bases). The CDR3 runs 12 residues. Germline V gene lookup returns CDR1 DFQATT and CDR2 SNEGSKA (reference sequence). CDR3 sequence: CSAKRQNFEQCF. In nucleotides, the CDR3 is TGCAGTGCTAAACGACAGAACTTCGAGCAATGCTTC.

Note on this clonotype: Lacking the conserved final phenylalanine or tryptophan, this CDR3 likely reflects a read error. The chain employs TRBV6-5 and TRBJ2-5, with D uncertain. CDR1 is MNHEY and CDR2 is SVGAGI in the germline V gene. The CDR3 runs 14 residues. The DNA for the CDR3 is TGTGCCAGTAGTTACTCGATGGGGCAAGAGACCCAGTACATC. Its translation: CASSYSMGQETQYI.

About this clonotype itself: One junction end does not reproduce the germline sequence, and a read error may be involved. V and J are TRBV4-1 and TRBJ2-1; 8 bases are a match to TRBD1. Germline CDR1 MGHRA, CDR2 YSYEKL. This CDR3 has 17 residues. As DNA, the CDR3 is TGCGCCAGCAGCCATTATGAAGGACAGGGAGCCTACAATGAACAGTTCTTC. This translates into CASSHYEGQGAYNEQFF.

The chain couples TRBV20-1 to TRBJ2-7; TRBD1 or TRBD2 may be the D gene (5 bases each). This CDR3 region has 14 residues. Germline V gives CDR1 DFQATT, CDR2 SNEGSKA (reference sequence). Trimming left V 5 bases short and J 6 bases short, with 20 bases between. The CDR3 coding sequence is TGCAGTGCTCACTTCTCGGGACGGAGTGGCGAGCAGTACTTC. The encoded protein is CSAHFSGRSGEQYF.

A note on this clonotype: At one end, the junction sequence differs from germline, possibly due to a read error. CDR3 amino acids: CASSGKATNEKLFF. Written as DNA, the CDR3 is TGTGCTAGCAGTGGGAAGGCAACTAATGAAAAACTGTTTTTT. V and J are TRBV6-1 and TRBJ1-4; D is ambiguous. The CDR3 has 14 amino acids. Germline values: CDR1 MNHNS, CDR2 SASEGT.

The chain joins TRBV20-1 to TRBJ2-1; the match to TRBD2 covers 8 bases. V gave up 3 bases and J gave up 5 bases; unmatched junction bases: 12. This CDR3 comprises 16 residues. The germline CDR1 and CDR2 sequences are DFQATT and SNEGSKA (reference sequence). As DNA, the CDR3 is TGCAGTGCTAGCAACCTGTGGACTAGCCAACACAATGAGCAGTTCTTC. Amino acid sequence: CSASNLWTSQHNEQFF.

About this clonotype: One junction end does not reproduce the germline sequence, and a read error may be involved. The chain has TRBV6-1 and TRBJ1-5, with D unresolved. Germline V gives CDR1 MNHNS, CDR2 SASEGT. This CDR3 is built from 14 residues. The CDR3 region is CASTQSSGNQPQNF. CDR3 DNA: TGTGCCAGCACCCAGAGTTCTGGCAATCAGCCCCAGAATTTT.

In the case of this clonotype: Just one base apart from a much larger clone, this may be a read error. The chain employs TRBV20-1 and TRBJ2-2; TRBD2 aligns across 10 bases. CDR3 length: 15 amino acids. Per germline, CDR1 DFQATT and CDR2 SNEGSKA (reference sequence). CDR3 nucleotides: TGCAGTGCTAGTGAGAGCGGGAGGGTCGGCGGGCAGCTGTTTTTT. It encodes CSASESGRVGGQLFF.

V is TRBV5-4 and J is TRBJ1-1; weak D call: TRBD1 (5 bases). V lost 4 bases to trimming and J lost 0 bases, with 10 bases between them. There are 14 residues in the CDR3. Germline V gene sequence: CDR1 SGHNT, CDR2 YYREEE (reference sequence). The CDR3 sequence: CASSVGALNTEAFF. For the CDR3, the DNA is TGTGCCAGCAGCGTCGGGGCGCTGAACACTGAAGCTTTCTTT.

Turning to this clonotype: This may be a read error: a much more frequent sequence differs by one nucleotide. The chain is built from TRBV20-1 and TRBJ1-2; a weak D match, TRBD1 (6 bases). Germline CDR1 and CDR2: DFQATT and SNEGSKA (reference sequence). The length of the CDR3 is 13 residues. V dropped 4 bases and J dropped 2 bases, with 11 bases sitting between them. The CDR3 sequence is CSATGDNNYGYTF. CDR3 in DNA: TGCAGTGCTACCGGGGACAACAACTATGGCTACACCTTC.

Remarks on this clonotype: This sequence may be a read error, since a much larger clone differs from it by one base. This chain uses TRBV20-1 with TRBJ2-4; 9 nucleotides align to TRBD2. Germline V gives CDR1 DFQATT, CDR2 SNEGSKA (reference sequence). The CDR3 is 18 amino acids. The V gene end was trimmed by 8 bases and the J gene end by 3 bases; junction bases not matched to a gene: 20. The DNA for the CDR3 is TGCAGTACCAGGGTAGCGGGAGCGATAAGTGGCGACAAAAACATTCAGTACTTC. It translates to CSTRVAGAISGDKNIQYF.

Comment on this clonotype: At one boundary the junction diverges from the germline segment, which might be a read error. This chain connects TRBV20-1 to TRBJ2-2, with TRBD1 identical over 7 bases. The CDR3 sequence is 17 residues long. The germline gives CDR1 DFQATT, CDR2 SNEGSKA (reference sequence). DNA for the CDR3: TGCAGTGCTAGAGATCTGAGGGGGCCCTCGAGCACCGTGGAGCTGTTTTTT. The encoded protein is CSARDLRGPSSTVELFF.